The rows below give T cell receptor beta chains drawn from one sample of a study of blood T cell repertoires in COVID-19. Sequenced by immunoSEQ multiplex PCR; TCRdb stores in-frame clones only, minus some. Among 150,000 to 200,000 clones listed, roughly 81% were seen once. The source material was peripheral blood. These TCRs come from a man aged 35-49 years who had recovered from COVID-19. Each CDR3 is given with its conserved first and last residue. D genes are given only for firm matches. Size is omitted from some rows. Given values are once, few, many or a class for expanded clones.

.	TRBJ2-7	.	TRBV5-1	CASSVSGTGMGYEQYF	TGCGCCAGCAGCGTATCCGGGACTGGAATGGGCTACGAGCAGTACTTC
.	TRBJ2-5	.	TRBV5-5	CASSLPGVPQETQYF	TGTGCCAGCAGCTTGCCGGGGGTCCCCCAAGAGACCCAGTACTTC
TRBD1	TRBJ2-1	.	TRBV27	CASSLSGTGDNEQFF	TGTGCCAGCAGTTTATCCGGGACAGGGGACAATGAGCAGTTCTTC
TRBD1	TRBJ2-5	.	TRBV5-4	CASSFRTGGPEETQYF	TGTGCCAGCAGCTTTAGGACAGGGGGTCCCGAAGAGACCCAGTACTTC
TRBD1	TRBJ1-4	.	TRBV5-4	CASSLPGQGREKLFF	TGTGCCAGCAGCTTGCCTGGACAGGGACGTGAAAAACTGTTTTTT
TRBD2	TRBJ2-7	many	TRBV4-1	CASSQEASGRSSYEQYF	TGCGCCAGCAGCCAAGAGGCTAGCGGGAGGAGCTCCTACGAGCAGTACTTC
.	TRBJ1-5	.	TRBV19	CASSWANVENQPQHF	TGTGCCAGTAGCTGGGCGAACGTGGAAAATCAGCCCCAGCATTTT
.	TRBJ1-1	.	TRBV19	CASIQDSLNTEAFF	TGTGCCAGTATTCAGGACAGCTTGAACACTGAAGCTTTCTTT
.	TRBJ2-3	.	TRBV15	CATSRVDRDSQYF	TGTGCCACCAGCAGAGTTGACAGGGACTCGCAGTATTTT
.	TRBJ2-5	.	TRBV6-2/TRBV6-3	CASSDSQETQYF	TGTGCCAGCAGTGACAGCCAAGAGACCCAGTACTTC
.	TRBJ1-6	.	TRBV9	CASSVEGIQGLDPLHF	TGTGCCAGCAGCGTAGAGGGGATACAGGGCTTGGATCCCCTCCACTTT
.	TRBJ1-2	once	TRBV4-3	CASSQEFNSPSNYGYTF	TGCGCCAGCAGCCAAGAATTTAACTCACCGAGCAACTATGGCTACACCTTC
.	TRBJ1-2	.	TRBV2	CASSEALAYGYTF	TGTGCCAGCAGTGAAGCGCTGGCTTATGGCTACACCTTC
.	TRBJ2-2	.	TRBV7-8	CASSLATSTPGELFF	TGTGCCAGCAGCTTAGCCACTAGCACCCCCGGGGAGCTGTTTTTT
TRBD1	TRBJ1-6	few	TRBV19	CASSNRDRESPLHF	TGTGCCAGTAGCAACCGGGACAGGGAGTCACCCCTCCACTTT
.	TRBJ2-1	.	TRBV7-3	CASSLTGGLYNEQFF	TGTGCCAGCAGCTTAACAGGGGGTCTTTACAATGAGCAGTTCTTC
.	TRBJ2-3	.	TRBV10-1	CASSSPNRGTDTQYF	TGCGCCAGCAGTAGCCCAAACAGGGGCACAGATACGCAGTATTTT
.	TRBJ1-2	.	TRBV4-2	CASSQEQAYGYTF	TGTGCCAGCAGCCAAGAGCAGGCCTATGGCTACACCTTC
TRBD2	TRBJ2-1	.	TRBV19	CASSIQRGGINEQFF	TGTGCCAGTAGTATCCAGCGGGGGGGCATCAATGAGCAGTTCTTC
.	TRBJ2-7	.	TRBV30	CAWRGDGNYEQYF	TGTGCCTGGAGGGGAGACGGGAACTACGAGCAGTACTTC
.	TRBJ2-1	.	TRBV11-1	CASSLGHTSYNEQFF	TGTGCCAGCAGCTTAGGCCACACCTCCTACAATGAGCAGTTCTTC
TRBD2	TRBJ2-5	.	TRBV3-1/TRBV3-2	CASSPTSSAGDIQETQYF	TGTGCCAGCAGCCCGACCTCAAGCGCGGGGGATATTCAAGAGACCCAGTACTTC
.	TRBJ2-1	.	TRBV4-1	CASSQEGGVSYNEQFF	TGCGCCAGCAGCCAAGAAGGCGGGGTGTCCTACAATGAGCAGTTCTTC
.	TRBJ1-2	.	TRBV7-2	CASSLTVSDYGYTF	TGTGCCAGCAGCCTAACCGTGTCCGACTATGGCTACACCTTC
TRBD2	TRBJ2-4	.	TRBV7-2	CASSLVRGVIGIQYF	TGTGCCAGCAGCTTAGTACGGGGGGTAATTGGCATTCAGTACTTC
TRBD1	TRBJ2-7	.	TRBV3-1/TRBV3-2	CASSGRTGVPYEQYF	TGTGCCAGCAGCGGTCGGACAGGGGTGCCCTACGAGCAGTACTTC
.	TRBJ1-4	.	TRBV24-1	CATSDLRGEGKATNEKLFF	TGTGCCACCAGTGATTTACGGGGGGAGGGGAAGGCAACTAATGAAAAACTGTTTTTT
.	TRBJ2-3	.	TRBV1	CTSSQTGDWTSGRDTQYF	TGCACCAGCAGCCAGACGGGGGATTGGACTAGCGGGAGAGATACGCAGTATTTT
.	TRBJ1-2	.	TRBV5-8	CASPRQANYGYTF	TGTGCCAGCCCCCGACAGGCTAACTATGGCTACACCTTC
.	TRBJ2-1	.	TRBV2	CASQEGINEQFF	TGTGCCAGCCAGGAGGGGATCAATGAGCAGTTCTTC
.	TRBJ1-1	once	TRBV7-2	CASSSQGGTEAFF	TGTGCCAGCAGCTCACAGGGTGGCACTGAAGCTTTCTTT
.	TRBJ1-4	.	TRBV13	CASSFRGNNEKLFF	TGTGCCAGCAGCTTTCGGGGGAATAATGAAAAACTGTTTTTT
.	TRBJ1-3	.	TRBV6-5	CASSYSPGSGNTIYF	TGTGCCAGCAGTTACTCACCAGGGTCCGGAAACACCATATATTTT
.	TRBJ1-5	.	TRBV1	CTSSQDLETGGLNQPQHF	TGCACCAGCAGCCAAGATCTTGAGACAGGGGGCCTTAATCAGCCCCAGCATTTT
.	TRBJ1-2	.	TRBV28	CASSGIRVRGYTF	TGTGCCAGCAGTGGGATCAGGGTTCGTGGCTACACCTTC
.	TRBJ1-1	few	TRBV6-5	CASSSRSEAFF	TGTGCCAGCAGTTCCCGTAGTGAAGCTTTCTTT
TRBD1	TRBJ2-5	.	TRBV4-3	CASSQELTGSWGQETQYF	TGCGCCAGCAGCCAAGAACTGACAGGGTCGTGGGGACAAGAGACCCAGTACTTC